This T cell receptor (beta chain) is from a study of T-cell reconstitution after alpha-beta-depleted transplantation in children. The study, taken as a whole, reports: Diversity of TCRbeta at day 60 was high in some patients, arising from surviving recipient T cells and thymic progenitors. About two months after transplant, alpha-beta T cells reportedly came from several hundred expanded graft clones. T-cell numbers and diversity one year post-transplant derived largely from freshly generated T cells.

Turning to this clonotype: No antigen is known for it.

Construction of the TCRbeta library involved unique molecular identifiers. Using its own MiXCR run on the PCR reads, TCRdb lists one record per CDR3 protein. The sample contains more than 200,000 distinct CDR3 sequences, 7% to 9% of which appear only once. The material sequenced was PBMCs, mostly from graft donor cells, taken 360 days after TCRalphabeta/CD19-depleted stem cell transplant. This sequence originates from a male patient aged 2-9 years who had a stem cell transplant for acute myeloid leukemia, so the T cells may come from the graft donor.

DNA of the CDR3: TGTGCCAGCAGTTTAAGGGGGGCGGGGGACGGTTTCTTT. Residues: CASSLRGAGDGFF. The rearrangement joins TRBV12-3 or TRBV12-4 to TRBJ1-1, with a weak D call TRBD1 (6 bases). The CDR3 length is 13 residues. Trimming stripped 2 bases from V and 13 bases from J, with 17 bases between.